Listed here are 24 T cell receptor beta chains from one sample, sequenced in a study of blood T cell repertoires in COVID-19. Sequencing was performed with immunoSEQ multiplex PCR; in TCRdb, only in-frame clones are kept and a portion is missing. Among 350,000 to 450,000 clones, around 85% were seen once, and the ten largest hold approximately 3.6%. Sequenced material: peripheral blood. Receptor source: a woman aged 18-30 years with acute or convalescent COVID-19.

V is TRBV5-4 and J is TRBJ2-1; D call uncertain. Trimming left V 4 bases short and J 14 bases short, with 19 bases between. The CDR3 has 13 amino acids. Germline CDR1 is SGHNT and CDR2 is YYREEE (reference sequence). This CDR3 reads CASSPRPGPTEFF. DNA for the CDR3: TGTGCCAGCAGCCCCCGCCCTGGGCCTACGGAGTTCTTC.

This clone appeared once. The chain employs TRBV6-5 and TRBJ2-7, with 10 positions matching TRBD2. Germline-derived CDR1 and CDR2 are MNHEY and SVGAGI. This CDR3 region has 15 residues. Trimming took 6 bases from V and 0 from J; bases not matched to a gene: 5. This CDR3 reads CASRPIAGGSYEQYF. The CDR3 nucleotides read TGTGCCAGCAGACCGATAGCGGGGGGCTCCTACGAGCAGTACTTC.

The chain carries TRBV12-5 and TRBJ2-7, with TRBD2 as a possible D gene (5 bases). This CDR3 is built from 17 residues. CDR1 LGHNT and CDR2 FRNRAP come from the germline V gene. V was trimmed by 0 bases and J by 1 base, leaving 16 bases between them. The CDR3 region has the DNA TGTGCTAGTGGTTTGGTGTACGGTGGCGGGTTTTCCTACGAGCAGTACTTC. Amino acid sequence: CASGLVYGGGFSYEQYF.

CDR3 DNA: TGTGCCTTGTTCGGCACAGATACGCAGTATTTT. It translates to CALFGTDTQYF. This chain connects TRBV30 to TRBJ2-3; D uncertain. V lost 7 bases and J lost 1, with 6 bases in between. The CDR3 covers 11 residues. CDR1 and CDR2 from the germline V gene are GTSNPN and SVGIG (reference sequence).

This chain uses TRBV5-1 with TRBJ1-1; D remains unclear. Trimming pared 0 bases from V and 3 bases from J, leaving 9 bases between. Per the germline V gene, CDR1 is SGHRS and CDR2 is YFSETQ. This CDR3 is 14 amino acids long. The CDR3 nucleotides read TGCGCCAGCAGCTTGGAAGTAGGAGACACTGAAGCTTTCTTT. Its protein is CASSLEVGDTEAFF. Combining the CDR3 with reference TRBV5-1 and TRBJ1-1 gives the whole variable domain KAGVTQTPRYLIKTRGQQVTLSCSPISGHRSVSWYQQTPGQGLQFLFEYFSETQRNKGNFPGRFSGRQFSNSRSEMNVSTLELGDSALYLCASSLEVGDTEAFFGQGTRLTVV.

This clone has a single count. The chain couples TRBV5-1 to TRBJ1-1; TRBD1 might be the D (5 bases). The germline V and J ends were trimmed by 7 bases and 0 bases, with 13 bases remaining between them. This CDR3 is 14 amino acids long. CDR1 and CDR2 from the germline V gene are SGHRS and YFSETQ. CDR3 in DNA: TGCGCCAGCCAGCGGGGCGGAATGAACACTGAAGCTTTCTTT. Translating it yields CASQRGGMNTEAFF. Variable domain in full (rest from reference TRBV5-1 and TRBJ1-1): KAGVTQTPRYLIKTRGQQVTLSCSPISGHRSVSWYQQTPGQGLQFLFEYFSETQRNKGNFPGRFSGRQFSNSRSEMNVSTLELGDSALYLCASQRGGMNTEAFFGQGTRLTVV.

V is TRBV7-9 and J is TRBJ1-1, with TRBD1 as a possible D gene (6 bases). Germline loops: CDR1 SEHNR, CDR2 FQNEAQ (reference sequence). This CDR3 is built from 16 residues. The V end lost 5 bases, the J end lost 6 bases, and 22 bases lay between the germline ends. The CDR3 DNA reads TGTGCCAGCAGCACCTTCACGACAGGTTTTATGGCTGAAGCTTTCTTT. Its protein product is CASSTFTTGFMAEAFF.

This chain connects TRBV10-3 to TRBJ2-1, with 10 bases that match TRBD2. Germline lookup yields CDR1 ENHRY and CDR2 SYGVKD. Trimming removed 11 bases from V and 8 bases from J; junction bases left unmatched: 18. This CDR3 comprises 16 residues. The CDR3 nucleotides are TGTGCCTCGCACCCCAACAGCGGGGGGGGTGACGATGAGCAGTTCTTC. Amino acid sequence: CASHPNSGGGDDEQFF.

The chain combines TRBV11-2 with TRBJ2-3; no clear D. V lost 4 bases and J 0 bases, leaving 17 bases between the germline ends. Germline CDR1 is SGHAT and CDR2 is FQNNGV. The CDR3 is 17 amino acids. This CDR3 is CASSSPHGALSTDTQYF. CDR3 DNA sequence: TGTGCCAGCAGCTCCCCCCACGGAGCGTTAAGCACAGATACGCAGTATTTT.

This clone was counted once. The CDR3 reads CASSQDRSYGYTF. The DNA of the CDR3 is TGCGCCAGCAGCCAAGATCGGTCCTATGGCTACACCTTC. The chain has TRBV4-1 and TRBJ1-2, with D uncertain. The CDR3 is 13 amino acids. Trimming pared 0 bases from V and 4 bases from J, leaving 6 bases between. Germline assignment: CDR1 MGHRA and CDR2 YSYEKL.

This clone was picked up many times. The rearrangement links TRBV30 to TRBJ1-6, with D hard to call. The CDR3 sequence is 11 residues long. V lost 3 bases and J lost 8, with 5 bases in between. The germline CDR1 and CDR2 sequences are GTSNPN and SVGIG (reference sequence). The CDR3 here is CAWSRDSPLHF. The CDR3 nucleotides read TGTGCCTGGAGCCGAGATTCACCCCTCCACTTT.

The chain combines TRBV5-1 with TRBJ1-1; 8 bases align to TRBD1. The V gene's germline CDR1 is SGHRS and CDR2 YFSETQ. J gave up 5 bases and V 3 bases, and 24 bases lay outside the gene matches. The CDR3 covers 20 residues. This CDR3 is CASSSYFSGGAEIGGTEAFF. The CDR3 nucleotides read TGCGCCAGCAGCTCCTATTTTTCAGGGGGCGCGGAGATTGGGGGAACTGAAGCTTTCTTT.

The V call is TRBV9, the J call TRBJ1-2; 7 bases align to TRBD1. The CDR3 has 18 amino acids. Germline assignment: CDR1 SGDLS and CDR2 YYNGEE. The V gene end was trimmed by 3 bases and the J gene end by 4 bases; junction bases not matched to a gene: 18. The CDR3 DNA follows: TGTGCCAGCAGCGGGAGTAGCGACAGACAGGGAAGTAGCTATGGCTACACCTTC. Translated, it gives CASSGSSDRQGSSYGYTF.

V gene TRBV3-1 (or the pseudogene TRBV3-2) combines with J gene TRBJ1-1, with D unresolved. The germline gives CDR1 LGHDT, CDR2 YNNKEL (reference sequence). V was shortened by 4 bases and J by 8 bases, with 11 bases between the two germline ends. CDR3 length: 12 amino acids. The CDR3 sequence: CASSPPGEEAFF. CDR3 coding DNA: TGTGCCAGCAGCCCGCCCGGGGAGGAAGCTTTCTTT.

This chain connects TRBV5-4 to TRBJ1-1; 9 bases fit TRBD1. Germline assignment: CDR1 SGHNT and CDR2 YYREEE (reference sequence). The CDR3 spans 15 residues. J lost 4 bases, V lost 5 bases, and 9 bases had no gene match. CDR3 nucleotides: TGTGCCAGCAGTCACGACAGGGGGTTAGTCACTGAAGCTTTCTTT. This encodes CASSHDRGLVTEAFF.

This clone has only one observation. The chain combines TRBV19 with TRBJ1-1; no clear D. V lost 3 bases, J lost 1 base, and 6 bases lay in between. The CDR3 is 13 amino acids. Germline assignment: CDR1 LNHDA and CDR2 SQIVND (reference sequence). DNA of the CDR3: TGTGCCAGTAGTATGGGAGGGAACACTGAAGCTTTCTTT. Protein sequence: CASSMGGNTEAFF.

The rearrangement links TRBV3-1 (or the pseudogene TRBV3-2) to TRBJ1-6, with a tentative D call TRBD1 (6 bases). Germline-derived CDR1 and CDR2 are LGHDT and YNNKEL (reference sequence). The V end was cut by 5 bases, the J end by 8 bases, with 13 bases between. CDR3 length equals 14 residues. The CDR3 bases are TGTGCCAGCAGCTTTACAGGGTTTGATTCACCCCTCCACTTT. Its translation is CASSFTGFDSPLHF.

This sequence joins TRBV7-9 and TRBJ1-5; D perhaps matches TRBD1 (5 bases). Trimming removed 1 base at V and 1 base at J, with 14 bases between. The CDR3 runs to 17 residues. CDR1 and CDR2 (germline): SEHNR, FQNEAQ (reference sequence). CDR3 DNA sequence: TGTGCCAGCAGCTTAGTGGGTTTCGGGGGGAGCAATCAGCCCCAGCATTTT. This sequence encodes CASSLVGFGGSNQPQHF.

The chain uses TRBV24-1 and TRBJ2-1, with 8 bases identical to TRBD1. V trimming: 6 bases; J trimming: 5 bases; junction bases outside the gene matches: 5. The CDR3 totals 14 residues. Germline V CDR1 and CDR2: KGHDR, SFDVKD. DNA for the CDR3: TGTGCCACCAGTAAGGGACAGGCAAACAATGAGCAGTTCTTC. This gives the protein CATSKGQANNEQFF.

This clone was found a few times. The rearrangement uses TRBV15 and TRBJ1-5; D not resolved. The CDR3 has 14 amino acids. Germline V gene lookup returns CDR1 LNHNV and CDR2 YYDKDF (reference sequence). With 11 bases removed from V and 0 bases from J, the gap between germline ends came to 14 bases. CDR3 protein: CAGGMGYSNQPQHF. CDR3 DNA sequence: TGTGCCGGAGGTATGGGTTATAGCAATCAGCCCCAGCATTTT.

The chain employs TRBV19 and TRBJ2-5; the D is unclear. This CDR3 comprises 11 residues. V shed 10 bases and J shed 5 bases, with 11 bases lying between them. Germline V lookup: CDR1 LNHDA, CDR2 SQIVND (reference sequence). Here the CDR3 DNA reads TGTGCCACCACTCCTCTTGAGACCCAGTACTTC. Encoded protein: CATTPLETQYF. The variable domain in full, with the rest retrieved from reference TRBV19 and TRBJ2-5, is DGGITQSPKYLFRKEGQNVTLSCEQNLNHDAMYWYRQDPGQGLRLIYYSQIVNDFQKGDIAEGYSVSREKKESFPLTVTSAQKNPTAFYLCATTPLETQYFGPGTRLLVL.

The rearrangement uses TRBV7-6 and TRBJ1-2; 8 positions match TRBD1. The CDR3 has 15 residues. Germline V gives CDR1 SGHVS, CDR2 FNYEAQ. V was pared by 5 bases and J by 4 bases, with 9 bases of the junction left unmatched. The CDR3 nucleotides read TGTGCCAGCAGCCGAACATGGGGACAGGTCTATGGCTACACCTTC. It encodes CASSRTWGQVYGYTF.

V gene TRBV19 combines with J gene TRBJ1-1; D perhaps matches TRBD1 (5 bases). CDR3 size: 15 residues. Per germline, CDR1 LNHDA and CDR2 SQIVND (reference sequence). Trimming shortened V by 1 base and J by 5 bases, and 14 bases separated the two germline ends. The CDR3 coding sequence is TGTGCCAGTAGTATAGGTGCGGGGGGAGTTACTGAAGCTTTCTTT. Its protein product is CASSIGAGGVTEAFF. The variable domain in full, completed from reference TRBV19 and TRBJ1-1, reads DGGITQSPKYLFRKEGQNVTLSCEQNLNHDAMYWYRQDPGQGLRLIYYSQIVNDFQKGDIAEGYSVSREKKESFPLTVTSAQKNPTAFYLCASSIGAGGVTEAFFGQGTRLTVV.

The chain links TRBV28 to TRBJ1-2, with 8 bases lining up with TRBD1. Germline lookup yields CDR1 MDHEN and CDR2 SYDVKM. This CDR3 comprises 14 residues. V dropped 6 bases and J dropped 3; count of bases not matched to a gene: 6. The CDR3: CASRHRGMHYGYTF. Here the CDR3 DNA reads TGTGCCAGCAGACACAGGGGGATGCACTATGGCTACACCTTC.